This T cell receptor (beta chain) was recorded in a study of T-cell memory formation after mild COVID-19. Germline V gene lookup returns CDR1 DFQATT and CDR2 SNEGSKA (reference sequence). The CDR3 extends over 15 amino acids. The V gene lost 4 bases and the J gene lost 10 bases, with 20 bases spanning the gap. TCRdb passed the 5' RACE reads through MiXCR, listing each CDR3 protein once. The data contain 470,000 or so distinct CDR3 sequences, 20% to 25% of them singletons. Sequencing was done on a sample of PBMCs or a T cell subset sorted from them (not recorded which). The TCR comes from an adult woman who had mild COVID-19 (a few samples of this study predate the infection). Cell type and time point are not known. The chain is built from TRBV20-1 and TRBJ1-6; TRBD1 might be the D (6 bases). The CDR3 loop reads CSATRVGGQESPLHF. CDR3 nucleotides: TGCAGTGCTACCAGGGTCGGGGGGCAAGAGTCACCCCTCCACTTT.